The 8 T cell receptor beta chains below come from one sample, sequenced in a study of T cell changes during pregnancy in multiple sclerosis. The table came from immunoSEQ multiplex PCR; TCRdb's copy has only in-frame clones and leaves some out. The sample records around 47,000 clones, almost 95% being singletons. Here the sequenced sample was CD8+ T cells from peripheral blood mononuclear cells, taken in the first trimester of pregnancy. All receptors come from a female donor with multiple sclerosis, enrolled in a pregnancy study.

This chain uses TRBV7-8 with TRBJ2-2; TRBD2 aligns across 7 bases. V lost 5 bases and J lost 1; bases outside the gene matches: 10. The CDR3 is 17 amino acids. Germline V CDR1 and CDR2: SGHVS, FQNEAQ. CDR3 bases: TGTGCCAGCAGCCCCCGGACTAGGGGATTGAACACCGGGGAGCTGTTTTTT. As protein: CASSPRTRGLNTGELFF.

This chain uses TRBV27 with TRBJ2-3, with 8 positions matching TRBD2. Per the germline V gene, CDR1 is MNHEY and CDR2 is SMNVEV (reference sequence). The CDR3 contains 16 residues. Trimming cost V 4 bases and J 1 base; bases outside gene matches: 7. The CDR3 loop reads CASSSQSAGGTDTQYF. The CDR3 region has the DNA TGTGCCAGCAGTTCCCAATCAGCGGGGGGCACAGATACGCAGTATTTT.

The chain is built from TRBV27 and TRBJ2-7, with 7 bases matching TRBD2. V lost 3 bases to trimming and J lost 10 bases; unmatched junction nucleotides: 12. Germline values: CDR1 MNHEY, CDR2 SMNVEV (reference sequence). This CDR3 comprises 14 residues. CDR3 residues: CASSLAVGWTRQYF. Here the CDR3 DNA reads TGTGCCAGCAGTTTGGCCGTCGGATGGACTAGACAGTACTTC.

J is TRBJ2-5 and V is TRBV7-9; the match to TRBD2 covers 7 bases. J gave up 5 bases and V 4 bases, and 13 bases lay outside the gene matches. Germline V gene sequence: CDR1 SEHNR, CDR2 FQNEAQ (reference sequence). This CDR3 has 16 residues. CDR3 nucleotide sequence: TGTGCCAGCAGCTACACTAGCGCCCTTCTTGGGGAGACCCAGTACTTC. Its translation: CASSYTSALLGETQYF. The full variable domain, its missing parts supplied by reference TRBV7-9 and TRBJ2-5, is DTGVSQNPRHKITKRGQNVTFRCDPISEHNRLYWYRQTLGQGPEFLTYFQNEAQLEKSRLLSDRFSAERPKGSFSTLEIQRTEQGDSAMYLCASSYTSALLGETQYFGPGTRLLVL.

The chain couples TRBV6-4 to TRBJ2-1, with 13 positions matching TRBD2. Germline trimming cut 6 bases from V and 9 bases from J; bases unmatched to any gene: 8. CDR1 is MRHNA, CDR2 SNTAGT, per germline. This CDR3 has 15 residues. The CDR3 region has the DNA TGTGCCAGCAGAGTACTAGCGGGAGGGCCTGGTGAGCAGTTCTTC. Its translation is CASRVLAGGPGEQFF.

The chain links TRBV4-2 to TRBJ1-1; D is unresolved. CDR3 length: 18 residues. CDR1 is LGHNA, CDR2 YNFKEQ, per germline. The V and J ends lost 0 bases and 1 base respectively, with 18 bases between them. CDR3 DNA sequence: TGTGCCAGCAGCCAAGATCCTCAGGTTACGGGATGGAACACTGAAGCTTTCTTT. Translation gives CASSQDPQVTGWNTEAFF.

The table lists this clone with a count of one. The chain joins TRBV4-2 to TRBJ2-7; D gene ambiguous. V was trimmed by 1 base and J by 2 bases, leaving 6 bases between them. The germline CDR1 and CDR2 sequences are LGHNA and YNFKEQ. The CDR3 sequence is 13 residues long. Written as DNA, the CDR3 is TGTGCCAGCAGCCAAGGAGGTACCTACGAGCAGTACTTC. This sequence encodes CASSQGGTYEQYF.

The V call is TRBV9, the J call TRBJ1-2; D might be TRBD1 (5 bases). This CDR3 has 15 residues. Germline V gene sequence: CDR1 SGDLS, CDR2 YYNGEE. V was clipped by 2 bases and J by 0 bases, with 11 bases between them. CDR3 sequence: CASSVDSTSNYGYTF. In DNA, the CDR3 is TGTGCCAGCAGCGTCGACAGTACTTCTAACTATGGCTACACCTTC.